These 7 T cell receptor beta chains came from one sample sequenced in a study of early T cells in non-severe SARS-CoV-2 infection. MiXCR, run by TCRdb on the 5' RACE reads, gives a single entry per CDR3 protein. The sample holds tens of thousands of distinct CDR3 sequences, 5% seen once. The sample was whole blood. All receptors derive from an adult who was a healthcare worker with PCR-confirmed SARS-CoV-2 infection or an uninfected control (not recorded which).

This clonotype has ten or more counts. V usage is TRBV7-9 and J usage is TRBJ1-2; D unclear. V was shortened by 0 bases and J by 8 bases, with 13 bases between the two germline ends. The CDR3 contains 14 residues. In germline, CDR1 is SEHNR, CDR2 FQNEAQ (reference sequence). CDR3 coding DNA: TGTGCCAGCAGCTTAGCGGTGGCCGGCCCCGGCTACACCTTC. Amino acids: CASSLAVAGPGYTF. The variable domain in full, completed from reference TRBV7-9 and TRBJ1-2, reads DTGVSQNPRHKITKRGQNVTFRCDPISEHNRLYWYRQTLGQGPEFLTYFQNEAQLEKSRLLSDRFSAERPKGSFSTLEIQRTEQGDSAMYLCASSLAVAGPGYTFGSGTRLTVV.

This clonotype showed up many times. The chain employs TRBV9 and TRBJ2-2; D not certain. Germline lookup yields CDR1 SGDLS and CDR2 YYNGEE. CDR3 length equals 16 residues. V lost 4 bases and J 1 base, leaving 14 bases between the germline ends. CDR3 residues: CASSPRGRQNTGELFF. The DNA of the CDR3 is TGTGCCAGCAGCCCACGAGGCAGGCAGAACACCGGGGAGCTGTTTTTT.

CDR3 sequence: CSARVVGRGGNEQFF. CDR3 sequence (DNA): TGCAGTGCTAGAGTAGTGGGAAGGGGGGGTAATGAGCAGTTCTTC. The chain uses TRBV20-1 and TRBJ2-1; possible D gene TRBD2, 7 bases. The CDR3 extends over 15 amino acids. Trimming cost V 1 base and J 7 bases, with 17 bases left between them. The germline CDR1 and CDR2 sequences are DFQATT and SNEGSKA (reference sequence).

This clonotype is categorized as medium-sized (0.01 to 0.1%). The chain is built from TRBV18 and TRBJ2-1; maybe TRBD2 (5 bases). Germline assignment: CDR1 KGHSH and CDR2 LQKENI. This CDR3 comprises 15 residues. Trimming shortened V by 3 bases and J by 0 bases, and 9 bases separated the two germline ends. The CDR3 nucleotides are TGTGCCAGCTCACCTAGCGCGAGCTCCTACAATGAGCAGTTCTTC. Translating gives CASSPSASSYNEQFF.

The rearrangement uses TRBV5-1 and TRBJ2-7; D possibly matches TRBD1 or TRBD2 (6 bases each). The CDR3 spans 15 residues. Germline V lookup: CDR1 SGHRS, CDR2 YFSETQ. Between the trimmed V and J ends, which lost 2 bases and 2 bases, there was a span of 14 bases. The CDR3 sequence is CASSFGGTPTYEQYF. The CDR3 nucleotides are TGCGCCAGCAGCTTTGGAGGGACACCAACCTACGAGCAGTACTTC.

CDR3 in amino acids: CSARPRGSTEAFF. The CDR3 bases are TGCAGTGCTAGGCCCAGAGGCAGCACTGAAGCTTTCTTT. The chain recombines TRBV20-1 with TRBJ1-1; D is unclear. In germline, CDR1 is DFQATT, CDR2 SNEGSKA (reference sequence). The ends were cut back, 3 bases at V and 4 bases at J, with 12 bases in the middle. This CDR3 spans 13 amino acids.

This clonotype is judged medium-sized. CDR3 nucleotides: TGCAGCGTTGTTTCCCAGCGGTACGAGCAGTACTTC. Translated: CSVVSQRYEQYF. The chain employs TRBV29-1 and TRBJ2-7; tentatively, D is TRBD2 (5 bases). This CDR3 spans 12 amino acids. Trimming removed 4 bases at V and 4 bases at J, with 11 bases between. Germline CDR1 reads SQVTM; CDR2 reads ANQGSEA.